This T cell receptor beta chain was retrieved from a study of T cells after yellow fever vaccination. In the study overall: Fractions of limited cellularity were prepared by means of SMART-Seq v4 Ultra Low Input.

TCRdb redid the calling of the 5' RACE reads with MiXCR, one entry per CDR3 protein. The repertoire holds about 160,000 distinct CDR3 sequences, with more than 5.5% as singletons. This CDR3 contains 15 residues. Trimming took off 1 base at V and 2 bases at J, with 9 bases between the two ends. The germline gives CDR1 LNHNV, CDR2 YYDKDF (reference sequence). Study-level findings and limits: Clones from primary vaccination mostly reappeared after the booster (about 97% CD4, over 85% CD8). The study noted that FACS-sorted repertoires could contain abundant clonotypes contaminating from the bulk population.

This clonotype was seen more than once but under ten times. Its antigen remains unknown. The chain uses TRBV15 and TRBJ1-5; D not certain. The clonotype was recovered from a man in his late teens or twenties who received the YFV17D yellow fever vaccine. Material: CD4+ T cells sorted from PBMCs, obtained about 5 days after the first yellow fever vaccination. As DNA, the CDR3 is TGTGCCACCAGCAGAGTGCTGCAGGGCAATCAGCCCCAGCATTTT. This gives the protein CATSRVLQGNQPQHF.